This T cell receptor beta chain was documented in a study of blood T cells in healthy people across ages. Findings and caveats of the study: TCR beta diversity tracked closely with naive T cell percentage.

Each donor gave approximately 9.7 milliliters of peripheral blood. Per sample, at least 5.5 micrograms of total RNA were extracted. This CDR3 region has 14 residues. Germline assignment: CDR1 MNHNY and CDR2 SVGAGI (reference sequence). The V and J ends lost 7 bases and 9 bases respectively, with 20 bases between them. This clonotype was detected a few times. Its specificity is unknown. Through a sample-barcoded 5' primer and a J-beta primer mix, a second PCR was run for 7 to 11 cycles. All samples gave at least 2.5 million CDR3-containing paired-end reads. TCRdb re-derived calls from the 5' RACE reads in MiXCR, one entry per CDR3 protein. The sample records around 1,600,000 distinct CDR3 sequences, 35% to 45% being singletons.

The sequenced sample was blood. This clonotype originated in a woman aged 18-29 years in good health. This chain connects TRBV6-6 to TRBJ2-3; weak D call: TRBD2 (7 bases). The chain's CDR3 is CASNNIGGGTTQYF. The CDR3 nucleotides read TGTGCCAGCAACAACATAGGGGGGGGTACGACGCAGTATTTT.